Below, 25 T cell receptor beta chains from the same sample are listed, as sequenced in a study of cytomegalovirus exposure and HLA in healthy donors (dated by TCRdb to the late 2010s). Library preparation used the immunoSEQ multiplex PCR assay. The multiplex PCR relied on a mix of 60 forward primers for TCR Vbeta segments and 13 reverse primers for TCR Jbeta segments. Not all clones reach the TCRdb copy of this immuneACCESS table, which keeps in-frame sequences only. Checked studies attribute under half of the gap to unresolved V genes and leave the rest unexplained. Here the sample has 150,000 to 200,000 clones; around two thirds occur a single time. The ten largest clones capture approximately 1.5% of the sample. Sequencing was performed on PBMCs. These receptors all stem from a man aged 50-60 years in good health and CMV-seronegative.

This clone showed up just once. V is TRBV6-5 and J is TRBJ2-7, with 11 bases identical to TRBD1. CDR3 length: 15 amino acids. The ends lost 7 bases at V and 2 bases at J; junction bases unmatched: 7. The V gene's germline CDR1 is MNHEY and CDR2 SVGAGI. This CDR3 reads CASTRTGQGAYEQYF. Here the CDR3 DNA reads TGTGCCAGCACCCGAACGGGACAGGGGGCCTACGAGCAGTACTTC.

The chain couples TRBV4-1 to TRBJ1-2; 11 bases are a match to TRBD1. V shed 0 bases, J shed 5 bases, and the junction held 8 bases outside the gene matches. Germline assignment: CDR1 MGHRA and CDR2 YSYEKL. The CDR3 extends over 17 amino acids. CDR3 nucleotide sequence: TGCGCCAGCAGCCAAGAACCCGGGACAGGGGGGGCTTATGGCTACACCTTC. This codes for CASSQEPGTGGAYGYTF.

This clone appeared a single time. This rearrangement joins TRBV7-9 to TRBJ1-2, with a weak D call TRBD1 (5 bases). Trimming cost V 0 bases and J 3 bases, with 5 bases left between them. Per germline, CDR1 SEHNR and CDR2 FQNEAQ (reference sequence). This CDR3 spans 13 amino acids. DNA for the CDR3: TGTGCCAGCAGCTTAGCCAGGGACTATGGCTACACCTTC. It encodes CASSLARDYGYTF.

This clone was seen a few times. The rearrangement joins TRBV5-6 to TRBJ2-7; D not certain. This CDR3 is 14 amino acids long. The V gene lost 2 bases and the J gene lost 4 bases, with 13 bases spanning the gap. CDR1 and CDR2 (germline): SGHDT, YYEEEE. The CDR3 sequence: CASSLKLDSYEQYF. CDR3 sequence (DNA): TGTGCCAGCAGCTTAAAGTTAGATAGTTACGAGCAGTACTTC.

The chain is built from TRBV7-9 and TRBJ1-2; a possible D gene is TRBD1 (5 bases). Germline V lookup: CDR1 SEHNR, CDR2 FQNEAQ (reference sequence). Trimming shortened V by 4 bases and J by 6 bases, and 18 bases separated the two germline ends. The length of the CDR3 is 15 residues. Written as DNA, the CDR3 is TGTGCCAGCAGCTCTACAGGTTACGATTCCCATGGCTACACCTTC. Translating it yields CASSSTGYDSHGYTF.

The rearrangement links TRBV27 to TRBJ2-5; 8 bases fit TRBD2. This CDR3 has 15 amino acids. Germline values: CDR1 MNHEY, CDR2 SMNVEV (reference sequence). V shed 6 bases, J shed 3 bases, and the junction held 9 bases outside the gene matches. CDR3 bases: TGTGCCAGCAGCTCAGCGGGGGCCGGGGAAGAGACCCAGTACTTC. It codes for CASSSAGAGEETQYF.

The chain employs TRBV19 and TRBJ1-5; D might be TRBD1 (5 bases). The V and J ends lost 3 bases and 0 bases respectively, with 15 bases between them. The CDR3 is made up of 17 amino acids. Per the germline V gene, CDR1 is LNHDA and CDR2 is SQIVND (reference sequence). CDR3 DNA sequence: TGTGCCAGTAGTATTCCGTCACGGGGACTTAGCAATCAGCCCCAGCATTTT. It is translated as CASSIPSRGLSNQPQHF.

CDR3 nucleotides: TGTGCCAGCAGCCGGGACAGGGGGGAAAGAGCTTTCTTT. Encoded protein: CASSRDRGERAFF. The rearrangement joins TRBV5-6 to TRBJ1-1; 11 bases align to TRBD1. The CDR3 spans 13 residues. The germline CDR1 and CDR2 sequences are SGHDT and YYEEEE. The V and J ends lost 4 bases and 10 bases, in that order; junction bases with no gene match: 6.

The chain is built from TRBV12-5 and TRBJ1-1, with TRBD1 as a possible D gene (5 bases). Germline V gene lookup returns CDR1 LGHNT and CDR2 FRNRAP. The V gene lost 3 bases and the J gene lost 4 bases, with 12 bases spanning the gap. The CDR3 covers 14 residues. Here the CDR3 reads CASGFRGSSTEAFF. CDR3 DNA: TGTGCTAGTGGTTTCCGGGGGTCGAGCACTGAAGCTTTCTTT. The complete variable domain, with remaining parts taken from reference TRBV12-5 and TRBJ1-1, reads DARVTQTPRHKVTEMGQEVTMRCQPILGHNTVFWYRQTMMQGLELLAYFRNRAPLDDSGMPKDRFSAEMPDATLATLKIQPSEPRDSAVYFCASGFRGSSTEAFFGQGTRLTVV.

V gene TRBV9 combines with J gene TRBJ1-2; possibly TRBD1 for D (5 bases). CDR1 and CDR2 (germline): SGDLS, YYNGEE. V lost 4 bases and J 5 bases, leaving 12 bases between the germline ends. This CDR3 has 13 residues. CDR3 in amino acids: CASSYDSRYGYTF. The CDR3 DNA sequence: TGTGCCAGCAGCTACGACAGCCGGTATGGCTACACCTTC.

V is TRBV6-6 and J is TRBJ2-7, with a possible D match to TRBD1 (5 bases). V lost 2 bases, J lost 3 bases, and 11 bases lay in between. The CDR3 runs 14 residues. Germline V CDR1 and CDR2: MNHNY, SVGAGI (reference sequence). In nucleotides, the CDR3 is TGTGCCAGCAGTTACAGTCAGGGTGGCTACGAGCAGTACTTC. It is translated as CASSYSQGGYEQYF.

The rearrangement links TRBV12-5 to TRBJ2-7, with 7 bases lining up with TRBD1. V shed 4 bases and J 3 bases; nucleotides not matched to a gene: 0. Germline CDR1 is LGHNT and CDR2 is FRNRAP. The CDR3 is made up of 12 amino acids. Here the CDR3 reads CASGSGGYEQYF. CDR3 coding DNA: TGTGCTAGTGGTTCAGGGGGCTACGAGCAGTACTTC.

This clone is a singleton in its sample. The chain couples TRBV5-1 to TRBJ2-7; 10 bases are shared with TRBD1. The V gene's germline CDR1 is SGHRS and CDR2 YFSETQ. The CDR3 loop spans 15 amino acids. V dropped 4 bases and J dropped 6; count of bases not matched to a gene: 10. The CDR3 is CASSKGGTGAGEQYF. As DNA, the CDR3 is TGCGCCAGCAGCAAGGGAGGGACAGGGGCCGGCGAGCAGTACTTC.

This clone was seen once. The rearrangement uses TRBV5-1 and TRBJ2-3; 12 bases map to TRBD2. V was pared by 5 bases and J by 3 bases, with 10 bases of the junction left unmatched. CDR1 is SGHRS, CDR2 YFSETQ, per germline. CDR3 length equals 17 residues. This CDR3 reads CASRVPSGGAGTDTQYF. The CDR3 DNA reads TGCGCCAGCAGAGTCCCTAGCGGGGGGGCTGGGACAGATACGCAGTATTTT. The full variable domain, with the rest looked up from reference TRBV5-1 and TRBJ2-3, is KAGVTQTPRYLIKTRGQQVTLSCSPISGHRSVSWYQQTPGQGLQFLFEYFSETQRNKGNFPGRFSGRQFSNSRSEMNVSTLELGDSALYLCASRVPSGGAGTDTQYFGPGTRLTVL.

Worth noting for this clone: Other nucleotide sequences from this sample produce the same CDR3. V and J are TRBV6-5 and TRBJ1-3; 8 nucleotides line up with TRBD1. There are 14 residues in the CDR3. The germline V gene encodes CDR1 MNHEY and CDR2 SVGAGI. After removal of 6 bases from V and 2 bases from J, the junction contained 3 bases not matched to a gene. Here the CDR3 DNA reads TGTGCCAGCAGGCAGGGGGCGGCTGGAAACACCATATATTTT. This encodes CASRQGAAGNTIYF.

The genes are TRBV7-2 and TRBJ2-3, with 8 bases fitting TRBD2. This CDR3 is built from 15 residues. CDR1 SGHTA and CDR2 FQGNSA come from the germline V gene. V trimming: 6 bases; J trimming: 2 bases; junction bases outside the gene matches: 7. CDR3 loop: CASSRSGAYTDTQYF. CDR3 in DNA: TGTGCCAGCAGTCGTAGCGGGGCCTACACAGATACGCAGTATTTT.

This chain joins TRBV5-1 and TRBJ2-7; 8 nucleotides agree with TRBD1. The CDR3 runs 15 residues. Per the germline V gene, CDR1 is SGHRS and CDR2 is YFSETQ. Trimming removed 4 bases from V and 5 bases from J; junction bases left unmatched: 11. This CDR3 reads CASSKWTGIINEQYF. The CDR3 DNA sequence: TGCGCCAGCAGCAAGTGGACAGGGATAATCAACGAGCAGTACTTC.

The J gene is TRBJ1-2, the V gene TRBV5-1; D unclear. This CDR3 is built from 13 residues. Trimming pared 2 bases from V and 4 bases from J, leaving 9 bases between. CDR1 is SGHRS and CDR2 is YFSETQ in the germline V gene. Written as DNA, the CDR3 is TGCGCCAGCAGCTTTGAGGGCGGCTATGGCTACACCTTC. It is translated as CASSFEGGYGYTF.

The V and J genes are TRBV7-9 and TRBJ2-5; 11 bases line up with TRBD1. The V gene end was trimmed by 6 bases and the J gene end by 2 bases; junction bases not matched to a gene: 5. This CDR3 has 15 residues. Germline V gene data show CDR1 as SEHNR and CDR2 as FQNEAQ (reference sequence). The CDR3 spells CASSPGQGAQETQYF. In DNA form, the CDR3 reads TGTGCCAGCAGTCCTGGACAGGGGGCTCAAGAGACCCAGTACTTC.

The chain recombines TRBV18 with TRBJ2-5, with a tentative D call TRBD2 (5 bases). Germline V gene sequence: CDR1 KGHSH, CDR2 LQKENI. The CDR3 covers 14 residues. V was shortened by 3 bases and J by 5 bases, with 13 bases between the two germline ends. This CDR3 reads CASSPLASGETQYF. The DNA for the CDR3 is TGTGCCAGCTCACCCCTTGCATCGGGGGAGACCCAGTACTTC.

The chain uses TRBV28 and TRBJ2-5; 9 bases are a match to TRBD2. Germline V CDR1 and CDR2: MDHEN, SYDVKM. The CDR3 has 15 amino acids. The J segment lost 1 base and the V segment lost 6 bases, leaving 6 bases of the junction unmatched. The CDR3 loop reads CASSSATSGQETQYF. The CDR3 nucleotides read TGTGCCAGCAGCTCCGCGACTAGCGGCCAAGAGACCCAGTACTTC.

The J gene is TRBJ1-4, the V gene TRBV6-5; a weak D match, TRBD1 (5 bases). The CDR3 length is 12 residues. Trimming cost V 2 bases and J 8 bases, with 6 bases left between them. Germline values: CDR1 MNHEY, CDR2 SVGAGI. CDR3 sequence: CASSYGGEKLFF. The CDR3 DNA reads TGTGCCAGCAGTTACGGGGGGGAAAAACTGTTTTTT.

The genes are TRBV10-3 and TRBJ1-2; no firm D call. In germline, CDR1 is ENHRY, CDR2 SYGVKD. Trimming took off 5 bases at V and 4 bases at J, with 17 bases between the two ends. This CDR3 has 15 residues. The CDR3 reads CAISLERVVGYGYTF. The CDR3 region has the DNA TGTGCCATCAGTTTGGAGAGGGTTGTTGGCTATGGCTACACCTTC.

This chain joins TRBV6-5 and TRBJ1-4; no reliable D call. Germline CDR1 and CDR2: MNHEY and SVGAGI. CDR3 length: 15 amino acids. Trimming took 2 bases from V and 2 from J, leaving 9 bases between them. The CDR3 protein is CASSYRGSTNEKLFF. The CDR3 DNA is TGTGCCAGCAGTTACCGGGGTTCGACTAATGAAAAACTGTTTTTT.

This chain links TRBV2 with TRBJ1-1; D perhaps matches TRBD1 (6 bases). The CDR3 loop spans 12 amino acids. CDR1 and CDR2 (germline): SNHLY, FYNNEI. Trimming took 8 bases from V and 4 from J, leaving 11 bases between them. The CDR3 DNA is TGTGCCAGCCTACAGGGACGCACTGAAGCTTTCTTT. Amino acid sequence: CASLQGRTEAFF.